Below are 29 T cell receptor beta chains sequenced from a single sample in a study of low-dose radiotherapy and immunotherapy resistance in tumors. The time point here: before trial treatment. Primers targeting TRAV and TRBV primed first-strand cDNA, covering alpha and beta chains. With a V-primer adapter and a constant-region primer, TCRs were amplified for 20 to 25 PCR cycles. TCRdb independently ran MiXCR on the reads; one entry per CDR3 protein. The profile shows 80,000 to 95,000 distinct CDR3 sequences, 8% to 10% of them singletons. Sequenced material: PBMCs, taken before treatment. These receptors were obtained from a male donor with prostate cancer.

This clonotype was counted ten times or more. The chain is built from TRBV28 and TRBJ1-5, with a weak D call TRBD1 (5 bases). The CDR3 consists of 16 residues. The germline gives CDR1 MDHEN, CDR2 SYDVKM. The V end lost 7 bases, the J end lost 6 bases, and 22 bases lay between the germline ends. CDR3 region: CASIPGGGTMSQPQHF. DNA of the CDR3: TGTGCCAGCATCCCCGGCGGGGGTACGATGAGTCAGCCCCAGCATTTT.

This clonotype came up many times. The DNA of the CDR3 is TGCGCCAGCAGCTTGTATACGAGCACAGATACGCAGTATTTT. It specifies CASSLYTSTDTQYF. The genes are TRBV5-1 and TRBJ2-3; no definite D call. The CDR3 spans 14 residues. Germline CDR1 reads SGHRS; CDR2 reads YFSETQ. The V gene lost 1 base and the J gene lost 0 bases, with 6 bases spanning the gap.

This clonotype was detected ten times or more. The rearrangement links TRBV29-1 to TRBJ1-5, with D unresolved. Germline V gene lookup returns CDR1 SQVTM and CDR2 ANQGSEA. The CDR3 is 15 amino acids. The V end was cut by 5 bases, the J end by 2 bases, with 16 bases between. The CDR3 protein is CSVRTDSGGNQPQHF. The CDR3, as DNA: TGCAGCGTTCGTACTGACTCGGGAGGCAATCAGCCCCAGCATTTT.

This clonotype appeared many times. The genes are TRBV7-2 and TRBJ1-3; 10 nucleotides line up with TRBD1. The length of the CDR3 is 17 residues. V gave up 1 base and J gave up 0 bases; unmatched junction bases: 3. Germline CDR1 SGHTA, CDR2 FQGNSA. CDR3 residues: CASSLGWTGGSGNTIYF. The CDR3 DNA is TGTGCCAGCAGCTTAGGGTGGACAGGGGGCTCTGGAAACACCATATATTTT.

This clonotype was seen ten or more times. The gene calls are TRBV11-2 and TRBJ2-5, with D unclear. V was cut by 5 bases and J by 5 bases, with 18 bases left in between. The CDR3 spans 15 residues. CDR1 is SGHAT, CDR2 FQNNGV, per germline. The chain's CDR3 is CASSRSLGVMETQYF. The CDR3 DNA reads TGTGCCAGCAGCCGAAGCCTAGGAGTAATGGAGACCCAGTACTTC.

The V and J genes are TRBV27 and TRBJ2-6; 8 bases line up with TRBD1. The V and J ends lost 3 bases and 4 bases, in that order; junction bases with no gene match: 8. The CDR3 runs 17 residues. In germline, CDR1 is MNHEY, CDR2 SMNVEV (reference sequence). The CDR3 loop reads CASSLGDRFSGANVLTF. Here the CDR3 DNA reads TGTGCCAGCAGTTTGGGGGACAGGTTCTCCGGGGCCAACGTCCTGACTTTC.

This clonotype was detected ten times or more. This chain uses TRBV3-1 with TRBJ1-1; D remains ambiguous. The CDR3 consists of 13 residues. Trimming cost V 1 base and J 11 bases, with 14 bases left between them. CDR1 and CDR2 from the germline V gene are LGHDT and YNNKEL (reference sequence). DNA for the CDR3: TGTGCCAGCAGCCAAGGCGACACGGTGAGGGCTTTCTTT. It translates to CASSQGDTVRAFF.

Many counts were recorded for this clonotype. The gene calls are TRBV28 and TRBJ2-2; no clear D. Trimming removed 0 bases from V and 0 bases from J, with 8 bases in between. Germline V gene sequence: CDR1 MDHEN, CDR2 SYDVKM. The length of the CDR3 is 16 residues. The CDR3 here is CASSLWAVANTGELFF. The CDR3 DNA reads TGTGCCAGCAGTTTATGGGCGGTGGCGAACACCGGGGAGCTGTTTTTT.

This clonotype was seen many times. The rearrangement uses TRBV20-1 and TRBJ2-1; maybe TRBD2 (6 bases). Germline V gene lookup returns CDR1 DFQATT and CDR2 SNEGSKA (reference sequence). CDR3 length: 11 amino acids. In nucleotides, the CDR3 is TGCAGGATCGGAGGGAGAAATGAGCAGTTCTTC. The encoded protein is CRIGGRNEQFF.

This clonotype was seen many times. The chain employs TRBV20-1 and TRBJ2-7, with TRBD1 identical over 8 bases. Germline lookup yields CDR1 DFQATT and CDR2 SNEGSKA (reference sequence). With 5 bases clipped from V and 9 bases from J, the junction kept 6 bases outside the gene matches. The CDR3 is 11 amino acids. This CDR3 is CSAPRGTGQYF. For the CDR3, the DNA is TGCAGTGCTCCTCGTGGGACAGGGCAGTACTTC.

This clonotype was recorded at least ten times. The V gene is TRBV7-2, the J gene TRBJ2-1; 7 nucleotides agree with TRBD1. This CDR3 has 12 residues. J lost 7 bases, V lost 5 bases, and 2 bases had no gene match. The germline CDR1 and CDR2 sequences are SGHTA and FQGNSA. CDR3 sequence: CASSMTGNEQFF. The CDR3 coding sequence is TGTGCCAGCAGCATGACAGGGAATGAGCAGTTCTTC.

This clonotype showed up many times. This chain joins TRBV19 and TRBJ1-1, with D possibly TRBD1 on 5 matching bases. This CDR3 has 16 amino acids. Deletions cut 6 bases from V and 0 bases from J, with 17 bases between. Germline V lookup: CDR1 LNHDA, CDR2 SQIVND (reference sequence). CDR3 protein: CASRSGGSLVNTEAFF. The CDR3 region has the DNA TGTGCCAGTAGGTCGGGGGGGAGTTTGGTGAACACTGAAGCTTTCTTT.

On this clonotype itself: A read error is possible here, since a much larger clone lies one base away. The CDR3 region has the DNA TGTGCCAGCAGCTTAGGTCTCTGGGACAAGGAGGAAGACTCCTACGAGCAGTACTTC. This translates into CASSLGLWDKEEDSYEQYF. V gene TRBV7-3 combines with J gene TRBJ2-7, with D possibly matching TRBD1 (6 bases). The CDR3 has 19 residues. Germline CDR1 SGHTA, CDR2 FQGTGA. The V gene lost 2 bases and the J gene lost 0 bases, with 23 bases spanning the gap.

Remarks on this clonotype: The likely explanation is a read error, given a far larger clone one base away. CDR3 nucleotides: TGCAGTGCTAGAGATATACAGACCCAGTTCTTC. The encoded protein is CSARDIQTQFF. The rearrangement uses TRBV20-1 and TRBJ2-1; no reliable D call. Per the germline V gene, CDR1 is DFQATT and CDR2 is SNEGSKA (reference sequence). This CDR3 comprises 11 residues. Trimming left V 0 bases short and J 13 bases short, with 10 bases between.

This clonotype was observed at least ten times. The V call is TRBV20-1, the J call TRBJ2-5, with D maybe TRBD2 (6 bases). Deletions cut 0 bases from V and 4 bases from J, with 15 bases between. The CDR3 sequence is 15 residues long. The V gene's germline CDR1 is DFQATT and CDR2 SNEGSKA (reference sequence). The CDR3 bases are TGCAGTGCTAGAGATTCACGGGACTCCCGAGAGACCCAGTACTTC. Amino acids: CSARDSRDSRETQYF.

This clonotype was recorded at least ten times. The chain recombines TRBV6-2 or TRBV6-3 with TRBJ1-5; no reliable D call. CDR3 size: 17 residues. The germline V gene has CDR1 MNHEY and CDR2 SVGEGT. The V and J ends lost 0 bases and 4 bases respectively, with 16 bases between them. The CDR3 DNA reads as TGTGCCAGCAGTTACTCGAAGGGTCGGGGTGCGAATCAGCCCCAGCATTTT. It yields the protein CASSYSKGRGANQPQHF.

The sample holds many counts of this clonotype. This chain joins TRBV27 and TRBJ2-6; tentatively, D is TRBD1 (6 bases). V was trimmed by 4 bases and J by 0 bases, leaving 13 bases between them. Germline CDR1 MNHEY, CDR2 SMNVEV (reference sequence). The length of the CDR3 is 17 residues. DNA of the CDR3: TGTGCCAGCAGTTCCATTACAGGGAGCTCTGGGGCCAACGTCCTGACTTTC. It yields the protein CASSSITGSSGANVLTF.

This clonotype was recorded a few times. The V gene is TRBV27, the J gene TRBJ2-1, with D maybe TRBD2 (5 bases). There are 13 residues in the CDR3. V lost 2 bases and J lost 8, with 10 bases in between. The germline V gene encodes CDR1 MNHEY and CDR2 SMNVEV (reference sequence). CDR3 nucleotides: TGTGCCAGCAGTTTAGCGGGCGCCCATGAGCAGTTCTTC. Its translation is CASSLAGAHEQFF.

V and J are TRBV18 and TRBJ2-6; 10 positions agree with TRBD1. Trimming at V came to 3 bases and at J to 1 base, leaving 6 bases not matched to a gene. The germline V gene has CDR1 KGHSH and CDR2 LQKENI. The CDR3 is made up of 18 amino acids. DNA for the CDR3: TGTGCCAGCTCACCTCAGACAGGGGGCGCGTCTGGGGCCAACGTCCTGACTTTC. Its translation: CASSPQTGGASGANVLTF.

Many counts were recorded for this clonotype. V and J are TRBV15 and TRBJ2-5, with D uncertain. Germline assignment: CDR1 LNHNV and CDR2 YYDKDF (reference sequence). The ends were cut back, 0 bases at V and 8 bases at J, with 7 bases in the middle. The CDR3 is 12 residues long. CDR3 amino acids: CATSREGLTQYF. The CDR3 DNA reads TGTGCCACCAGCAGAGAAGGTTTAACCCAGTACTTC.

This clonotype has a count of ten or more. The rearrangement joins TRBV5-1 to TRBJ2-1, with D uncertain. The V gene's germline CDR1 is SGHRS and CDR2 YFSETQ. The CDR3 loop spans 14 amino acids. Trimming cost V 0 bases and J 5 bases, with 9 bases left between them. The DNA for the CDR3 is TGCGCCAGCAGCTTGGACATCACCAACAATGAGCAGTTCTTC. Translation gives CASSLDITNNEQFF.

The chain joins TRBV27 to TRBJ2-7, with 9 bases lining up with TRBD2. The CDR3 has 15 amino acids. V shed 6 bases, J shed 6 bases, and the junction held 12 bases outside the gene matches. Germline CDR1 MNHEY, CDR2 SMNVEV (reference sequence). The DNA of the CDR3 is TGTGCCAGCAGCCGAGGGGCTAGCGGGAAAGTCGAGCAGTACTTC. Translation gives CASSRGASGKVEQYF.

V and J are TRBV2 and TRBJ1-5; TRBD1 agrees at 12 bases. CDR3 length: 16 amino acids. Germline V CDR1 and CDR2: SNHLY, FYNNEI. V was pared by 6 bases and J by 7 bases, with 10 bases of the junction left unmatched. The CDR3: CASRSRDRGLRQPQHF. The DNA for the CDR3 is TGTGCCAGCAGAAGCCGGGACAGGGGGCTAAGGCAGCCCCAGCATTTT.

In this sample, this clonotype turned up many times. The chain combines TRBV7-2 with TRBJ2-1; the match to TRBD2 covers 7 bases. The germline gives CDR1 SGHTA, CDR2 FQGNSA. CDR3 length equals 13 residues. J gave up 4 bases and V 9 bases, and 6 bases lay outside the gene matches. The CDR3 sequence is CASQRGEYNEQFF. Here the CDR3 DNA reads TGTGCCAGTCAGCGGGGCGAATACAATGAGCAGTTCTTC.

As for this clonotype: This is likely an artifact of a read error, given a far larger clone one base away. The chain links TRBV29-1 to TRBJ2-1; 9 bases are shared with TRBD2. Germline CDR1 and CDR2: SQVTM and ANQGSEA. V lost 3 bases and J lost 10; bases outside the gene matches: 7. The CDR3 length is 13 residues. The CDR3 sequence is CSVEVTSGTEQFF. In DNA form, the CDR3 reads TGCAGCGTTGAGGTGACTAGCGGAACAGAGCAGTTCTTC.

The genes are TRBV21-1 and TRBJ2-6. TRBV21-1 is flagged as a pseudogene. This CDR3 has 15 residues. CDR3 amino acids: CASRRRSPGANVLTF. The CDR3 nucleotides read TGTGCCAGCAGAAGGCGGAGTCCTGGGGCCAACGTCCTGACTTTC.

This clonotype was seen ten or more times. This chain links TRBV5-1 with TRBJ1-5, with D hard to call. The CDR3 is 14 residues long. The germline CDR1 and CDR2 sequences are SGHRS and YFSETQ. V lost 0 bases and J 6 bases, leaving 10 bases between the germline ends. The CDR3 reads CASSLEGLPQPQHF. Here the CDR3 DNA reads TGCGCCAGCAGCTTGGAGGGATTGCCTCAGCCCCAGCATTTT.

Ten or more counts support this clonotype. The V call is TRBV6-6, the J call TRBJ2-2; D is uncertain. Germline values: CDR1 MNHNY, CDR2 SVGAGI (reference sequence). CDR3 length equals 10 residues. V was shortened by 10 bases and J by 7 bases, with 7 bases between the two germline ends. CDR3 loop: CATLNGELFF. CDR3 coding DNA: TGTGCCACCCTAAACGGGGAGCTGTTTTTT.

This clonotype showed up many times. The rearrangement links TRBV7-9 to TRBJ1-4; D might be TRBD1 (5 bases). V was clipped by 1 base and J by 5 bases, with 5 bases between them. The CDR3 spans 13 residues. The germline V gene encodes CDR1 SEHNR and CDR2 FQNEAQ (reference sequence). CDR3 protein: CASSLGDNEKLFF. The CDR3 DNA is TGTGCCAGCAGCTTAGGGGACAATGAAAAACTGTTTTTT.